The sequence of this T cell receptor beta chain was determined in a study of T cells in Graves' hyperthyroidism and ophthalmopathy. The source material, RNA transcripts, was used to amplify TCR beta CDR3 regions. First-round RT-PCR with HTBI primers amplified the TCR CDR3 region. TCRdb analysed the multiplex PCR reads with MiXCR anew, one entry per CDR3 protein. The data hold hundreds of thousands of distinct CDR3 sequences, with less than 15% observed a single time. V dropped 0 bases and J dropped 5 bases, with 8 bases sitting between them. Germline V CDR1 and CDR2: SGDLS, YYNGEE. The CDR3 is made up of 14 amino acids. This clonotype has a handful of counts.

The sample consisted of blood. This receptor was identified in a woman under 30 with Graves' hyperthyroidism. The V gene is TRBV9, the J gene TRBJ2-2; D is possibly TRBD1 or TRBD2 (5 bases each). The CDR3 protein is CASSVAWGTGELFF. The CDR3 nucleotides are TGTGCCAGCAGCGTAGCCTGGGGGACCGGGGAGCTGTTTTTT.